A single sample is the source of the 9 T cell receptor beta chains below, sequenced in a study of T cell responses to AZD1222 COVID-19 vaccine. Measured with immunoSEQ multiplex PCR; TCRdb has only the in-frame clones, and not every one. In the table there are about 150,000 clones, about 87% of which are singletons. The sample was peripheral blood, taken on day 0 of AZD1222 vaccination. These receptor sequences come from an adult in good health.

The V call is TRBV3-1 (or the pseudogene TRBV3-2), the J call TRBJ1-2; tentatively, D is TRBD1 (5 bases). Trimming stripped 1 base from V and 5 bases from J, with 17 bases between. Germline CDR1 reads LGHDT; CDR2 reads YNNKEL (reference sequence). This CDR3 is built from 16 residues. CDR3 loop: CASSQVVKGRYYGYTF. The CDR3 DNA is TGTGCCAGCAGCCAAGTCGTGAAGGGGCGATATTATGGCTACACCTTC.

This chain uses TRBV19 with TRBJ1-5; D may be TRBD1 (5 bases). V was cut by 3 bases and J by 3 bases, with 24 bases left in between. The CDR3 extends over 19 amino acids. From germline, CDR1 is LNHDA and CDR2 SQIVND (reference sequence). The CDR3: CASSIPHRRGLIFNQPQHF. Here the CDR3 DNA reads TGTGCCAGTAGTATCCCTCATCGACGGGGCCTAATATTCAATCAGCCCCAGCATTTT. The complete variable domain, with remaining parts taken from reference TRBV19 and TRBJ1-5, reads DGGITQSPKYLFRKEGQNVTLSCEQNLNHDAMYWYRQDPGQGLRLIYYSQIVNDFQKGDIAEGYSVSREKKESFPLTVTSAQKNPTAFYLCASSIPHRRGLIFNQPQHFGDGTRLSIL.

The V call is TRBV28, the J call TRBJ1-2; no clear D gene. Germline CDR1 is MDHEN and CDR2 is SYDVKM. V was cut by 2 bases and J by 3 bases, with 7 bases left in between. This CDR3 spans 13 amino acids. CDR3 loop: CASSLGEYYGYTF. CDR3 bases: TGTGCCAGCAGTTTAGGAGAGTACTATGGCTACACCTTC.

J is TRBJ2-5 and V is TRBV5-4, with 10 positions matching TRBD2. CDR1 is SGHNT, CDR2 YYREEE, per germline (reference sequence). CDR3 length: 16 residues. Trimming at V came to 5 bases and at J to 4 bases, leaving 11 bases not matched to a gene. CDR3 residues: CASRFERGGQRETQYF. In DNA form, the CDR3 reads TGTGCCAGCAGATTCGAGCGGGGGGGCCAGAGAGAGACCCAGTACTTC.

This chain uses TRBV24-1 with TRBJ2-3; D is perhaps TRBD2 (7 bases). Germline CDR1 is KGHDR and CDR2 is SFDVKD. Trimming cost V 5 bases and J 10 bases, with 15 bases left between them. The CDR3 length is 13 residues. This CDR3 reads CATSGLGGAAQYF. The CDR3 DNA reads TGTGCCACCAGTGGCCTTGGGGGGGCTGCGCAGTATTTT.

The gene calls are TRBV19 and TRBJ2-2; TRBD1 matches at 10 bases. V was clipped by 7 bases and J by 5 bases; unmatched bases: 4. There are 14 residues in the CDR3. Germline values: CDR1 LNHDA, CDR2 SQIVND (reference sequence). The CDR3 DNA sequence: TGTGCCAGTAAGGGACAGGGGTGGACCGGGGAGCTGTTTTTT. Translated: CASKGQGWTGELFF.

This clone was counted between two and nine times. CDR3 bases: TGTGCCAGCAGGCTATGGGGGGGCGACACCGGGGAGCTGTTTTTT. Amino acids: CASRLWGGDTGELFF. The V gene is TRBV7-2, the J gene TRBJ2-2; tentatively, D is TRBD2 (7 bases). The V and J ends lost 6 bases and 3 bases respectively, with 14 bases between them. The CDR3 consists of 15 residues. Germline CDR1 reads SGHTA; CDR2 reads FQGNSA.

This clone was counted a few times. The V call is TRBV27, the J call TRBJ1-5, with unresolved D. V was shortened by 2 bases and J by 5 bases, with 10 bases between the two germline ends. CDR3 length: 14 amino acids. CDR1 and CDR2 from the germline V gene are MNHEY and SMNVEV (reference sequence). The CDR3 DNA is TGTGCCAGCAGTTTAGGACGCCAAGATCAGCCCCAGCATTTT. It codes for CASSLGRQDQPQHF.

This chain joins TRBV15 and TRBJ1-2; D gene unclear. Per germline, CDR1 LNHNV and CDR2 YYDKDF (reference sequence). CDR3 length: 16 amino acids. V was trimmed by 0 bases and J by 5 bases, leaving 16 bases between them. The CDR3 here is CATSRDLRGGGYGYTF. CDR3 DNA sequence: TGTGCCACCAGCAGAGATCTCCGGGGAGGAGGGTATGGCTACACCTTC.